The rows below give T cell receptor beta chains drawn from one sample of a study of CD8 T cells in ankylosing spondylitis. Each CDR3 protein gets one entry after TCRdb re-called the 5' RACE reads with MiXCR. Of under 170,000 distinct CDR3 sequences listed, around two fifths were seen once; the top ten hold around 15%. The sequenced sample consisted of synovial fluid, either unsorted or a sorted T cell fraction (not recorded which). These receptors came from a male donor with ankylosing spondylitis. Both conserved end residues are part of each CDR3. The order of the fields is CDR3 length, clone size, V gene, D gene, J gene, CDR3 DNA, CDR3 protein. A D gene is named only where the DNA matches it firmly. A row's size may be missing; if present it is once, few, many or a size class.

19,NA,TRBV4-1,TRBD1,TRBJ1-2,TGCGCCAGCAGCCAAGGATCTAGACAGGGAGGGGGAGCCAACTATGGCTACACCTTC,CASSQGSRQGGGANYGYTF
17,NA,TRBV27,TRBD1,TRBJ1-1,TGTGCCACCAGGGTCCTCAGGACAGGGATTCTTGACACTGAAGCTTTCTTT,CATRVLRTGILDTEAFF
14,NA,TRBV4-2,NA,TRBJ1-1,TGTGCCAGCAGCCCAGGGACCGGGAACACTGAAGCTTTCTTT,CASSPGTGNTEAFF
15,NA,TRBV5-1,NA,TRBJ2-3,TGCGCCAGCAGCTTTCTCCCGGGGGGCACAGATACGCAGTATTTT,CASSFLPGGTDTQYF
17,NA,TRBV6-2/TRBV6-3,NA,TRBJ2-2,TGTGCCAGCAGTAACCATCCTAGCTCCCGGGGACCCGGGGAGCTGTTTTTT,CASSNHPSSRGPGELFF
17,NA,TRBV7-2,TRBD1,TRBJ2-1,TGTGCCAGCAGGGGGAGATCTTGGACAGGGCCCTACAATGAGCAGTTCTTC,CASRGRSWTGPYNEQFF
13,NA,TRBV7-9,NA,TRBJ1-4,TGTGCCAGCAGCACCCTAGGGCGGGAAAAACTGTTTTTT,CASSTLGREKLFF
15,NA,TRBV19,TRBD1,TRBJ1-5,TGTGCCAGTAGTATGATAGGGACAGGGATTCGTCCCCAGCATTTT,CASSMIGTGIRPQHF
17,few,TRBV4-2,NA,TRBJ2-6,TGTGCCAGCAGCCAGGACGGACAATACTCTGGGGCCAACGTCCTGACTTTC,CASSQDGQYSGANVLTF
15,NA,TRBV20-1,TRBD2,TRBJ2-7,TGCAGTGCTAGAGGACTAGCGGGATTCTCCTACGAGCAGTACTTC,CSARGLAGFSYEQYF
16,few,TRBV10-3,NA,TRBJ2-1,TGTGCCATCAGTGAGCCGCAGACAACGACATACAATGAGCAGTTCTTC,CAISEPQTTTYNEQFF
17,many,TRBV7-9,NA,TRBJ1-1,TGTGCCAGCAGCTCCTTCGGTCGGAGGGGGAAGGACACTGAAGCTTTCTTT,CASSSFGRRGKDTEAFF
12,NA,TRBV20-1,NA,TRBJ1-1,TGCAGTGCTCGTATAAGGGAAGCTGAAGCTTTCTTT,CSARIREAEAFF
15,NA,TRBV5-1,TRBD1,TRBJ2-7,TGCGCCAGCAGCTCACGACAGGGAGAGGCAGGGGAGCAGTACTTC,CASSSRQGEAGEQYF
17,NA,TRBV5-1,TRBD1,TRBJ2-1,TGCGCCAGCAGCAGTGTCGGGGGGACAGGGATTTACGATGAGCAGTTCTTC,CASSSVGGTGIYDEQFF
18,NA,TRBV27,NA,TRBJ2-1,TGTGCCAGCAGTCCACCCCCTCGACTAGGACCCTCCTACAATGAGCAGTTCTTC,CASSPPPRLGPSYNEQFF
11,few,TRBV10-3,NA,TRBJ2-3,TGTGCCATCAAGGTTGGAGATACGCAGTATTTT,CAIKVGDTQYF
14,NA,TRBV10-3,NA,TRBJ1-2,TGTGCCATTGGGGCCCCCAGAGGGGCAAGTCGCTACACCTTC,CAIGAPRGASRYTF
16,NA,TRBV5-6,TRBD1,TRBJ2-2,TGTGCCAGCAGCCTATTGGGACAGGGGGCTGGCGGGGAGCTGTTTTTT,CASSLLGQGAGGELFF
13,NA,TRBV6-2/TRBV6-3,TRBD2,TRBJ2-1,TGTGCCAGCAGACCCCTAGCGGGCAATGAGCAGTTCTTC,CASRPLAGNEQFF
17,NA,TRBV12-3/TRBV12-4,TRBD2,TRBJ2-4,TGTGCCAGCACCCCTCGGGGCGGGGGGGTGTCGGGAAACATTCAGTACTTC,CASTPRGGGVSGNIQYF
14,medium-sized,TRBV12-3/TRBV12-4,NA,TRBJ1-3,TGTGCCAGCAGGACTGGACTGACTGGAAACACCATATATTTT,CASRTGLTGNTIYF
15,many,TRBV6-1,TRBD2,TRBJ2-2,TGTGCCAGCAGTGGACTAGCGGGGGCCACCGGGGAGCTGTTTTTT,CASSGLAGATGELFF
15,NA,TRBV4-1,TRBD1,TRBJ2-7,TGCGCCAGCAGCCACTACAGGGGGAGGTCCTACGAGCAGTACTTC,CASSHYRGRSYEQYF
17,once,TRBV4-1,TRBD2,TRBJ2-7,TGCGCCAGCAGCCAAGATTTGGGCGGGAGTAGAGGTTGCGAGCAGTACTTC,CASSQDLGGSRGCEQYF
17,NA,TRBV7-9,TRBD2,TRBJ2-1,TGTGCCAGCAGCTCAAGACTCGGACTAGCGGGGTACAATGAGCAGTTCTTC,CASSSRLGLAGYNEQFF
16,once,TRBV18,TRBD2,TRBJ2-4,TGTGCCAGCTCACCATTCACTAGCGGGATCGGAAACATTCAGTACTTC,CASSPFTSGIGNIQYF
14,many,TRBV20-1,TRBD2,TRBJ2-1,TGCAGTGCTGACTCGGGACTAGAATACAATGAGCAGTTCTTC,CSADSGLEYNEQFF
16,NA,TRBV4-3,NA,TRBJ2-1,TGCGCCAGCAGCCTCTGGCAGGCCGCCGCCTACAATGAGCAGTTCTTC,CASSLWQAAAYNEQFF
14,NA,TRBV7-9,NA,TRBJ2-2,TGTGCCAGCAGCCCGCCCCAGAACACCGGGGAGCTGTTTTTT,CASSPPQNTGELFF
17,few,TRBV4-3,TRBD2,TRBJ2-1,TGCGCCAGCAGCCAAGAAGCGCGGGAGAATTCCTACAATGAGCAGTTCTTC,CASSQEARENSYNEQFF
14,NA,TRBV28,NA,TRBJ2-7,TGTGCCAGCAGCCCTTCGGACAGCACCTACGAGCAGTACTTC,CASSPSDSTYEQYF